One sample yielded the 30 T cell receptor beta chains listed below, sequenced in a study of T-cell reconstitution after alpha-beta-depleted transplantation in children. Preparation of the TCRbeta library involved a method that used unique molecular identifiers. TCRdb independently ran MiXCR on the PCR reads; one entry per CDR3 protein. The sample shows over 550,000 distinct CDR3 sequences, about 10% of them seen only once. The specimen comprised PBMCs from the stem cell graft donor, sampled from the stem cell graft. The receptors shown here come from a human donor who donated a stem cell graft to a child with acute myeloid leukemia.

This clonotype occurred a few times. The J gene is TRBJ2-1, the V gene TRBV19, with TRBD2 identical over 10 bases. The V gene end was trimmed by 1 base and the J gene end by 6 bases; junction bases not matched to a gene: 3. The CDR3 is 15 amino acids. The germline CDR1 and CDR2 sequences are LNHDA and SQIVND (reference sequence). CDR3 DNA: TGTGCCAGTAGTATAGTAGCGGGAGGTAGCAATGAGCAGTTCTTC. It yields the protein CASSIVAGGSNEQFF. Complete variable domain (other parts from reference TRBV19 and TRBJ2-1): DGGITQSPKYLFRKEGQNVTLSCEQNLNHDAMYWYRQDPGQGLRLIYYSQIVNDFQKGDIAEGYSVSREKKESFPLTVTSAQKNPTAFYLCASSIVAGGSNEQFFGPGTRLTVL.

This clonotype was seen a few times. The rearrangement links TRBV28 to TRBJ2-7; unclear D gene. There are 14 residues in the CDR3. Germline CDR1 reads MDHEN; CDR2 reads SYDVKM. V was cut by 3 bases and J by 4 bases, with 13 bases left in between. The CDR3 bases are TGTGCCAGCAGTTTGATCCGGACCGTTTACGAGCAGTACTTC. This translates into CASSLIRTVYEQYF.

This clonotype has only a few counts. This chain connects TRBV12-3 or TRBV12-4 to TRBJ2-7; 10 bases agree with TRBD1. With 9 bases clipped from V and 4 bases from J, the junction kept 9 bases outside the gene matches. The CDR3 is 14 residues long. CDR3 nucleotide sequence: TGTGCCAGTAGGCGGGACAGGGGCTCTTACGAGCAGTACTTC. Translating gives CASRRDRGSYEQYF.

The CDR3: CASSPRPGLAGPEQFF. The CDR3 coding sequence is TGCGCCAGCAGCCCCAGACCGGGACTAGCGGGACCTGAGCAGTTCTTC. The chain employs TRBV5-1 and TRBJ2-1, with 13 bases identical to TRBD2. The trim removed 4 bases at V and 9 bases at J, leaving 10 bases unmatched. CDR1 SGHRS and CDR2 YFSETQ come from the germline V gene. This CDR3 region has 16 residues.

The J gene is TRBJ2-1, the V gene TRBV4-3, with D perhaps TRBD1 (6 bases). Trimming removed 4 bases from V and 9 bases from J, with 16 bases in between. Germline V lookup: CDR1 LGHNA, CDR2 YSLEER. This CDR3 is 14 amino acids long. Here the CDR3 reads CASSRITGSTEQFF. CDR3 nucleotides: TGCGCCAGCAGCCGCATTACAGGGTCCACTGAGCAGTTCTTC.

V is TRBV6-5 and J is TRBJ2-1; D call uncertain. Trimming shortened V by 4 bases and J by 0 bases, and 7 bases separated the two germline ends. This CDR3 comprises 14 residues. Germline CDR1 is MNHEY and CDR2 is SVGAGI. CDR3 sequence: CASSSAYSYNEQFF. For the CDR3, the DNA is TGTGCCAGCAGTTCGGCGTACTCCTACAATGAGCAGTTCTTC.

Remarks on this clonotype: At one boundary the junction diverges from the germline segment, which might be a read error. The V call is TRBV29-1, the J call TRBJ2-1; maybe TRBD1 (5 bases). CDR1 is SQVTM and CDR2 is ANQGSEA in the germline V gene. There are 11 residues in the CDR3. CDR3 sequence (DNA): TGCAGCGCTGAAAGGGGAAATGAGCAGTTCTTC. It translates to CSAERGNEQFF.

This clonotype has ten or more counts. The genes are TRBV29-1 and TRBJ2-7; weak D call: TRBD1 (6 bases). CDR3 length: 15 amino acids. V lost 2 bases and J lost 2, with 16 bases in between. The germline V gene encodes CDR1 SQVTM and CDR2 ANQGSEA. CDR3: CSVERAQGMAYEQYF. The DNA of the CDR3 is TGCAGCGTTGAACGGGCGCAGGGGATGGCCTACGAGCAGTACTTC.

In the case of this clonotype: The final CDR3 position lacks the conserved phenylalanine or tryptophan, pointing to a likely read error. The chain recombines TRBV20-1 with TRBJ1-4, with 9 nucleotides matching TRBD1. The CDR3 extends over 14 amino acids. Per the germline V gene, CDR1 is DFQATT and CDR2 is SNEGSKA (reference sequence). V lost 5 bases to trimming and J lost 7 bases; unmatched junction nucleotides: 8. CDR3 in DNA: TGCAGTGCTCTCCAGGACAGGGGTAGTGAAAAACTGTTTGTT. This gives the protein CSALQDRGSEKLFV.

V and J are TRBV6-4 and TRBJ2-1; a possible D gene is TRBD2 (6 bases). CDR3 size: 10 residues. Looked up from germline, CDR1 is MRHNA and CDR2 is SNTAGT. The CDR3 DNA reads TGTGCGGTCGGGGGCAATGAGCAGTTCTTC. Translated, it gives CAVGGNEQFF.

This clonotype was picked up a small number of times. This chain joins TRBV6-2 or TRBV6-3 and TRBJ1-1; TRBD1 is a possible D gene (5 bases). The length of the CDR3 is 17 residues. Looked up from germline, CDR1 is MNHEY and CDR2 is SVGEGT. V was trimmed by 6 bases and J by 6 bases, leaving 26 bases between them. In DNA form, the CDR3 reads TGTGCCAGCAGCCGAATTCCGGACGGCTCCGGAGGGGCTGAAGCTTTCTTT. Protein: CASSRIPDGSGGAEAFF.

This clonotype was observed a single time. The chain is built from TRBV12-3 or TRBV12-4 and TRBJ2-1, with 11 bases fitting TRBD2. V was clipped by 6 bases and J by 3 bases; unmatched bases: 10. CDR3 length: 17 residues. The DNA of the CDR3 is TGTGCCAGCAGCCACGAAACCGGGACTAGCGGCTACAATGAGCAGTTCTTC. The encoded protein is CASSHETGTSGYNEQFF.

This clonotype was seen many times. This chain joins TRBV5-6 and TRBJ2-2; 12 bases match TRBD1. CDR1 is SGHDT, CDR2 YYEEEE, per germline. This CDR3 is built from 15 residues. The CDR3: CAATRDRGRTGELFF. As DNA, the CDR3 is TGTGCAGCTACCAGGGACAGGGGGCGTACCGGGGAGCTGTTTTTT.

This rearrangement joins TRBV25-1 to TRBJ2-3, with D tentatively TRBD2 (6 bases). The CDR3 runs to 15 residues. V lost 3 bases to trimming and J lost 0 bases, with 10 bases between them. Germline CDR1 and CDR2: MGHDK and SYGVNS. In nucleotides, the CDR3 is TGTGCCAGCAGTGATCGTCGGGGGAGCACAGATACGCAGTATTTT. Encoded protein: CASSDRRGSTDTQYF.

In this sample, this clonotype turned up a few times. The V and J genes are TRBV5-1 and TRBJ2-1; D is uncertain. The CDR3 is made up of 13 amino acids. V was trimmed by 4 bases and J by 7 bases, leaving 12 bases between them. Germline V CDR1 and CDR2: SGHRS, YFSETQ. This CDR3 is CASSRPEVNEQFF. The CDR3 nucleotides read TGCGCCAGCAGCCGCCCTGAGGTAAATGAGCAGTTCTTC.

The J gene is TRBJ2-2, the V gene TRBV10-2, with 10 positions matching TRBD2. Germline CDR1 reads WSHSY; CDR2 reads SAAADI. The CDR3 sequence is 14 residues long. Trimming took 9 bases from V and 5 from J; bases not matched to a gene: 6. The CDR3 DNA is TGCGCCAGTCGAGGAGCGGGAGGGACCGGGGAGCTGTTTTTT. Its protein is CASRGAGGTGELFF.

The chain has TRBV20-1 and TRBJ2-7; TRBD2 agrees at 7 bases. CDR3 length equals 16 residues. Trimming took 0 bases from V and 5 from J; bases not matched to a gene: 13. Germline values: CDR1 DFQATT, CDR2 SNEGSKA (reference sequence). In DNA, the CDR3 is TGCAGTGCTAGAGATCAAGTGGCGGGAGTCCCCCACGAGCAGTACTTC. Its translation: CSARDQVAGVPHEQYF.

This clonotype was picked up many times. This chain links TRBV30 with TRBJ2-7; TRBD1 matches 9 bases. Unmatched junction bases numbered 14, after V lost 0 bases and J lost 2 bases. Germline lookup yields CDR1 GTSNPN and CDR2 SVGIG (reference sequence). This CDR3 contains 18 residues. This CDR3 is CAWSVLGTGRGGTYEQYF. Here the CDR3 DNA reads TGTGCCTGGAGTGTACTGGGGACAGGGAGAGGCGGGACCTACGAGCAGTACTTC. Combining the CDR3 with reference TRBV30 and TRBJ2-7 gives the whole variable domain SQTIHQWPATLVQPVGSPLSLECTVEGTSNPNLYWYRQAAGRGLQLLFYSVGIGQISSEVPQNLSASRPQDRQFILSSKKLLLSDSGFYLCAWSVLGTGRGGTYEQYFGPGTRLTVT.

The sample holds many counts of this clonotype. The gene calls are TRBV4-3 and TRBJ2-3; 10 bases agree with TRBD2. Germline CDR1 and CDR2: LGHNA and YSLEER. CDR3 length: 18 residues. V was clipped by 2 bases and J by 2 bases; unmatched bases: 10. In nucleotides, the CDR3 is TGCGCCAGCAGCCAATATCTCGGGACTAGCGTTAACACAGATACGCAGTATTTT. Encoded protein: CASSQYLGTSVNTDTQYF.

The V gene is TRBV20-1, the J gene TRBJ2-3, with 7 bases lining up with TRBD1. The CDR3 is 14 amino acids. Per germline, CDR1 DFQATT and CDR2 SNEGSKA (reference sequence). V shed 6 bases and J 2 bases; nucleotides not matched to a gene: 8. Written as DNA, the CDR3 is TGCAGTGCCTCCCGGGACAGACACACAGATACGCAGTATTTT. Protein: CSASRDRHTDTQYF.

The genes are TRBV11-2 and TRBJ2-1; 9 bases fit TRBD1. The junction had 7 bases not matched to a gene; V was cut back by 0 bases and J by 4 bases. The CDR3 runs 17 residues. The germline CDR1 and CDR2 sequences are SGHAT and FQNNGV. In DNA form, the CDR3 reads TGTGCCAGCAGCTTAGACGTGGACAGGGGCCCTTACAATGAGCAGTTCTTC. It codes for CASSLDVDRGPYNEQFF.

This clonotype showed up just a few times. The V and J genes are TRBV19 and TRBJ2-3, with D tentatively TRBD1 or TRBD2 (5 bases each). V dropped 4 bases and J dropped 5 bases, with 13 bases sitting between them. Per germline, CDR1 LNHDA and CDR2 SQIVND (reference sequence). This CDR3 region has 14 residues. The CDR3 region has the DNA TGTGCCAGTAGTAAGGGACCCCGCGAAGATACGCAGTATTTT. This codes for CASSKGPREDTQYF. Complete variable domain (other parts from reference TRBV19 and TRBJ2-3): DGGITQSPKYLFRKEGQNVTLSCEQNLNHDAMYWYRQDPGQGLRLIYYSQIVNDFQKGDIAEGYSVSREKKESFPLTVTSAQKNPTAFYLCASSKGPREDTQYFGPGTRLTVL.

This chain connects TRBV29-1 to TRBJ2-6; D ambiguous. The ends were cut back, 1 base at V and 0 bases at J, with 4 bases in the middle. The CDR3 covers 14 residues. Germline V gene lookup returns CDR1 SQVTM and CDR2 ANQGSEA. The CDR3 loop reads CSVEGSSGANVLTF. In DNA form, the CDR3 reads TGCAGCGTTGAAGGGTCCTCTGGGGCCAACGTCCTGACTTTC.

In this sample, this clonotype turned up many times. The rearrangement joins TRBV10-3 to TRBJ2-7; 10 nucleotides match TRBD1. After removal of 3 bases from V and 3 bases from J, the junction contained 5 bases not matched to a gene. Germline CDR1 and CDR2: ENHRY and SYGVKD. CDR3 length: 15 amino acids. The CDR3 here is CAISEGQGDGYEQYF. CDR3 nucleotides: TGTGCCATCAGTGAAGGACAGGGGGATGGCTACGAGCAGTACTTC.

In its sample, this clonotype was seen a few times. The J gene is TRBJ2-3, the V gene TRBV29-1; D may be TRBD1 (6 bases). Looked up from germline, CDR1 is SQVTM and CDR2 is ANQGSEA. CDR3 length: 15 amino acids. Trimming took off 8 bases at V and 1 base at J, with 19 bases between the two ends. Here the CDR3 DNA reads TGCAGCTTCCGATACGAACAGGGACGCACAGATACGCAGTATTTT. Protein sequence: CSFRYEQGRTDTQYF.

This clonotype was seen many times. The rearrangement links TRBV3-1 to TRBJ2-1, with TRBD2 matching over 7 bases. V dropped 1 base and J dropped 5; count of bases not matched to a gene: 8. This CDR3 contains 16 residues. Germline loops: CDR1 LGHDT, CDR2 YNNKEL (reference sequence). CDR3 in amino acids: CASSQGVYGTNNEQFF. The DNA for the CDR3 is TGTGCCAGCAGCCAAGGGGTCTACGGGACTAACAATGAGCAGTTCTTC.

The chain has TRBV20-1 and TRBJ2-3; D is undetermined. The germline V gene encodes CDR1 DFQATT and CDR2 SNEGSKA (reference sequence). Between the trimmed V and J ends, which lost 3 bases and 5 bases, there was a span of 12 bases. The CDR3 extends over 13 amino acids. The CDR3 DNA sequence: TGCAGTGCTAGCCATCCGAAGGGAGATACGCAGTATTTT. It is translated as CSASHPKGDTQYF.

J is TRBJ2-7 and V is TRBV10-3; D unresolved. This CDR3 is 16 amino acids long. The V end was cut by 0 bases, the J end by 4 bases, with 16 bases between. Germline assignment: CDR1 ENHRY and CDR2 SYGVKD. In DNA, the CDR3 is TGTGCCATCAGTGAGTCGACTGTGGCGGATCAATACGAGCAGTACTTC. Protein: CAISESTVADQYEQYF.

This clonotype has at least ten counts. This chain uses TRBV20-1 with TRBJ2-1; TRBD2 aligns across 9 bases. Per germline, CDR1 DFQATT and CDR2 SNEGSKA (reference sequence). Trimming cost V 3 bases and J 4 bases; bases outside gene matches: 4. The CDR3 is 14 amino acids. The CDR3 DNA reads TGCAGTGCTAGGGTAGCGGGAGAGTACAATGAGCAGTTCTTC. Its protein product is CSARVAGEYNEQFF.

The chain joins TRBV6-5 to TRBJ2-7; 8 bases fit TRBD1. In germline, CDR1 is MNHEY, CDR2 SVGAGI. Germline trimming cut 2 bases from V and 0 bases from J; bases unmatched to any gene: 6. This CDR3 has 16 residues. The CDR3 bases are TGTGCCAGCAGTTACACGGGACAGGTGACCTCCTACGAGCAGTACTTC. Translation gives CASSYTGQVTSYEQYF.